This TCR beta chain was captured by sequencing in a study of graft-versus-host responses after intestinal transplantation. For the study at large: Anti-thymocyte globulin induction preceded around 3 years of tacrolimus and steroid maintenance in all recipients.

Here immunoSEQ multiplex PCR was the method, and the copy in TCRdb shows in-frame clones only, minus some. The table lists around 67,000 clones, roughly 84% of them singletons. This CDR3 region has 16 residues. The V end was cut by 3 bases, the J end by 3 bases, with 17 bases between. The germline CDR1 and CDR2 sequences are MDHEN and SYDVKM. As concerns this clone: As yet, its antigen is unknown.

Overall study findings and caveats: Recipient marrow contained GvH clones, some of which appeared first in ileum or blood.

This TCR was recovered from a human donor who was the organ donor for an intestinal transplant. This rearrangement joins TRBV28 to TRBJ1-2; D unclear. Material: unstimulated CD4+ T cells sorted from spleen or lymph node cells, obtained before transplant. The CDR3 DNA reads TGTGCCAGCAGTTTTTTCTCGGGTCAGCAGTACTATGGCTACACCTTC. Residues: CASSFFSGQQYYGYTF.